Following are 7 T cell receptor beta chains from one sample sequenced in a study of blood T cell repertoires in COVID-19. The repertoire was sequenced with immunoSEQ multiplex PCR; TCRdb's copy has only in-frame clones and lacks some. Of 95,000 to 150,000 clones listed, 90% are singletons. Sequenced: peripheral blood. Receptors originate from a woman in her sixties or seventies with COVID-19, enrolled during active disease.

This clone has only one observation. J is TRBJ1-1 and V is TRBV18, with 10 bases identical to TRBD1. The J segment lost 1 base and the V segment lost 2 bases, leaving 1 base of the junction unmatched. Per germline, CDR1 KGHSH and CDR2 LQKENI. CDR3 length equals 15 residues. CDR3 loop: CASSPRTGGNTEAFF. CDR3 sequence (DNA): TGTGCCAGCTCACCAAGGACAGGGGGGAACACTGAAGCTTTCTTT.

The CDR3 here is CASSPNSGSNTEAFF. The CDR3, as DNA: TGTGCCAGCAGTCCCAACTCCGGTTCCAACACTGAAGCTTTCTTT. The chain combines TRBV27 with TRBJ1-1; D is undetermined. Between the trimmed V and J ends, which lost 5 bases and 2 bases, there was a span of 15 bases. The CDR3 has 15 residues. Germline V gene sequence: CDR1 MNHEY, CDR2 SMNVEV (reference sequence).

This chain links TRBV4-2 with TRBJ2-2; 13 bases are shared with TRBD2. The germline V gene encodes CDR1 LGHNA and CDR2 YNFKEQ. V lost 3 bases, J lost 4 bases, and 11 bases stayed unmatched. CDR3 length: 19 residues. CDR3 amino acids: CASSHGLAGDSRFTGELFF. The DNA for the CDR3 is TGTGCCAGCAGCCACGGACTAGCGGGGGACTCCCGATTCACCGGGGAGCTGTTTTTT.

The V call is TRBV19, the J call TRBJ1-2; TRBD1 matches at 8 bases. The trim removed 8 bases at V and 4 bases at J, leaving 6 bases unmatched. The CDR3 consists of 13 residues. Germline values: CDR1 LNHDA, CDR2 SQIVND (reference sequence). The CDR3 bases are TGTGCCAGTGAGACAGGGGCCCGCTATGGCTACACCTTC. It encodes CASETGARYGYTF.

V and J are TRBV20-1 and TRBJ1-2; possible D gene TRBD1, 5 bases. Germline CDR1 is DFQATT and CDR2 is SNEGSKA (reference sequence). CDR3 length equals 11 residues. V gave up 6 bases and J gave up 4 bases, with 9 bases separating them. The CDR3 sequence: CSAREVYGYTF. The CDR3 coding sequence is TGCAGTGCCAGGGAGGTCTATGGCTACACCTTC.

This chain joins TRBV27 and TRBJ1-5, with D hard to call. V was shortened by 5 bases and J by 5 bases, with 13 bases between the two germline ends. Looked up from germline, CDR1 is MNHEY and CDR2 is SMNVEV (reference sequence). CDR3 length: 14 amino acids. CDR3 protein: CASSQERSDQPQHF. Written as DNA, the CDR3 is TGTGCCAGCAGTCAAGAGCGGTCAGATCAGCCCCAGCATTTT.

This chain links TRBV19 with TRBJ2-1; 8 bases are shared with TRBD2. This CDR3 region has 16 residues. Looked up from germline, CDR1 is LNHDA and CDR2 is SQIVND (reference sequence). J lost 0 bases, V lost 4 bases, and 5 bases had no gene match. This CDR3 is CASSTTAGVSYNEQFF. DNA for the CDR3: TGTGCCAGTAGTACGACAGCGGGGGTCTCCTACAATGAGCAGTTCTTC. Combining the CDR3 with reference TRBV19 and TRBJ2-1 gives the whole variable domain DGGITQSPKYLFRKEGQNVTLSCEQNLNHDAMYWYRQDPGQGLRLIYYSQIVNDFQKGDIAEGYSVSREKKESFPLTVTSAQKNPTAFYLCASSTTAGVSYNEQFFGPGTRLTVL.